What follows are 30 T cell receptor beta chains derived from one specimen sequenced in a study of human T cells and chemical hapten exposure. Each CDR3 protein gets one entry after TCRdb re-called the RACE reads with MiXCR. The table lists approximately 400,000 distinct CDR3 sequences, roughly 4.8% of them singletons, with under 2.5% in the top ten. Time point given: patch test 1, 2 weeks after DPC sensitization. Treatment defined: therapeutic diphenylcyclopropenone sensitization with weekly scalp DPC. This material consisted of whole blood, taken in connection with sensitization to the hapten diphenylcyclopropenone (DPC). The receptor set was obtained from a woman between 50 and 59 years old with alopecia areata. Some clones in this sample may be carry-over from other donors' samples.

The V gene is TRBV7-2, the J gene TRBJ2-1, with TRBD2 matching 13 bases. Germline V gene sequence: CDR1 SGHTA, CDR2 FQGNSA. The CDR3 is made up of 20 amino acids. V lost 4 bases to trimming and J lost 0 bases; unmatched junction nucleotides: 12. CDR3 coding DNA: TGTGCCAGCAGCTCTCGACTAGCGGGGGGTAACGTGCGCTCCTACAATGAGCAGTTCTTC. This gives the protein CASSSRLAGGNVRSYNEQFF.

This clonotype was detected many times. The rearrangement uses TRBV6-5 and TRBJ1-6; D is unclear. The CDR3 runs 14 residues. The V end was cut by 0 bases, the J end by 16 bases, with 16 bases between. Germline V gene lookup returns CDR1 MNHEY and CDR2 SVGAGI. Written as DNA, the CDR3 is TGTGCCAGCAGTTACTCGAGGCAGCCCAAAGGTCTCCACTTT. Translated, it gives CASSYSRQPKGLHF.

V gene TRBV20-1 combines with J gene TRBJ2-7, with D possibly called TRBD1 or TRBD2 (5 bases each). Germline V lookup: CDR1 DFQATT, CDR2 SNEGSKA (reference sequence). This CDR3 is built from 14 residues. Deletions cut 5 bases from V and 0 bases from J, with 14 bases between. In DNA form, the CDR3 reads TGCAGTGCTGAGGGGACCGAATACTCCTACGAGCAGTACTTC. It is translated as CSAEGTEYSYEQYF.

This clonotype was seen a handful of times. The chain joins TRBV4-2 to TRBJ1-3; D is perhaps TRBD1 (5 bases). Per germline, CDR1 LGHNA and CDR2 YNFKEQ. Trimming stripped 1 base from V and 0 bases from J, with 10 bases between. The CDR3 spans 16 residues. The CDR3 protein is CASSQGRQSSGNTIYF. CDR3 sequence (DNA): TGTGCCAGCAGCCAAGGGAGACAGAGCTCTGGAAACACCATATATTTT.

The chain links TRBV2 to TRBJ2-3, with 12 bases fitting TRBD2. This CDR3 spans 16 amino acids. The germline CDR1 and CDR2 sequences are SNHLY and FYNNEI. Unmatched junction bases numbered 9, after V lost 4 bases and J lost 7 bases. The CDR3, as DNA: TGTGCCAGCAGTGGGCTAGCGGGGGGGTTTTTATATACGCAGTATTTT. Translated, it gives CASSGLAGGFLYTQYF.

A few counts support this clonotype. The chain couples TRBV5-1 to TRBJ2-3; D is undetermined. Germline V lookup: CDR1 SGHRS, CDR2 YFSETQ. V was pared by 10 bases and J by 7 bases, with 13 bases between. This CDR3 has 11 amino acids. The CDR3 DNA sequence: TGCGCCGGCACCCTTTTGAATACGCAGTATTTT. Protein product: CAGTLLNTQYF.

This clonotype was recorded many times. The chain links TRBV7-9 to TRBJ2-6; D gene uncertain. The germline gives CDR1 SEHNR, CDR2 FQNEAQ (reference sequence). V shed 5 bases and J shed 0 bases, with 11 bases lying between them. The CDR3 sequence is 16 residues long. The CDR3 nucleotides are TGTGCCAGCAGCCGAGTTGCTCCCTCTGGGGCCAACGTCCTGACTTTC. Residues: CASSRVAPSGANVLTF.

This clonotype was counted many times. This chain uses TRBV4-3 with TRBJ2-4; perhaps TRBD1 as D (6 bases). The CDR3 is made up of 12 amino acids. Germline CDR1 and CDR2: LGHNA and YSLEER. V dropped 0 bases and J dropped 9 bases, with 6 bases sitting between them. Here the CDR3 reads CASSQEGGIQYF. The CDR3 DNA is TGCGCCAGCAGCCAAGAAGGGGGCATTCAGTACTTC.

This clonotype was picked up many times. The rearrangement links TRBV6-5 to TRBJ1-4; 8 bases fit TRBD1. Looked up from germline, CDR1 is MNHEY and CDR2 is SVGAGI. This CDR3 is 12 amino acids long. V was pared by 6 bases and J by 12 bases, with 6 bases of the junction left unmatched. CDR3 nucleotides: TGTGCCAGCAGGACAGGGGAGAGGGAACTGTTTTTT. As protein: CASRTGERELFF.

This clonotype has at least ten counts. The chain uses TRBV7-9 and TRBJ1-5, with D hard to call. This CDR3 comprises 13 residues. With 5 bases removed from V and 5 bases from J, the gap between germline ends came to 10 bases. From germline, CDR1 is SEHNR and CDR2 FQNEAQ (reference sequence). CDR3 residues: CASSLASDQPQHF. In nucleotides, the CDR3 is TGTGCCAGCAGCCTGGCCAGCGATCAGCCCCAGCATTTT.

V and J are TRBV6-2 or TRBV6-3 and TRBJ2-1; 7 nucleotides agree with TRBD2. Trimming cost V 2 bases and J 3 bases; bases outside gene matches: 4. This CDR3 region has 15 residues. From germline, CDR1 is MNHEY and CDR2 SVGEGT. The CDR3, as DNA: TGTGCCAGCAGTTACGGAGCGGGATACTACAATGAGCAGTTCTTC. This translates into CASSYGAGYYNEQFF.

This clonotype was counted at least ten times. This rearrangement joins TRBV15 to TRBJ2-3; perhaps D is TRBD1 or TRBD2 (5 bases each). The V end was cut by 0 bases, the J end by 5 bases, with 6 bases between. Germline CDR1 is LNHNV and CDR2 is YYDKDF (reference sequence). This CDR3 region has 13 residues. The CDR3 DNA follows: TGTGCCACCAGCAGAGAGAGGGGAGATACGCAGTATTTT. The encoded protein is CATSRERGDTQYF.

This clonotype was found many times. This chain uses TRBV6-6 with TRBJ2-1; 9 positions match TRBD1. V was clipped by 2 bases and J by 6 bases; unmatched bases: 8. The CDR3 sequence is 16 residues long. CDR1 and CDR2 (germline): MNHNY, SVGAGI (reference sequence). DNA for the CDR3: TGTGCCAGCAGTTACCCACAGGGGGCTGGTAGCAATGAGCAGTTCTTC. Translated: CASSYPQGAGSNEQFF.

This clonotype was counted ten times or more. V gene TRBV6-6 combines with J gene TRBJ2-3, with 7 bases that match TRBD2. The germline V gene has CDR1 MNHNY and CDR2 SVGAGI (reference sequence). Losses at the gene ends were 0 bases for V and 7 bases for J; bases not matched to a gene: 16. The length of the CDR3 is 18 residues. In nucleotides, the CDR3 is TGTGCCAGCAGTTACTCGAGTCTTGGCGGGAGTAACCTAAATACGCAGTATTTT. As protein: CASSYSSLGGSNLNTQYF.

Points on this clonotype: This may be a read error: a much more frequent sequence differs by one nucleotide. The chain employs TRBV5-1 and TRBJ2-5; D remains ambiguous. CDR1 is SGHRS and CDR2 is YFSETQ in the germline V gene. The CDR3 is 13 residues long. Deletions cut 0 bases from V and 1 base from J, with 4 bases between. The CDR3: CASSLETQETQYF. In nucleotides, the CDR3 is TGCGCCAGCAGCTTGGAGACCCAAGAGACCCAGTACTTC.

This clonotype was detected many times. The rearrangement joins TRBV27 to TRBJ2-7, with a weak D call TRBD1 (6 bases). This CDR3 region has 14 residues. Germline CDR1 MNHEY, CDR2 SMNVEV (reference sequence). V dropped 6 bases and J dropped 4 bases, with 16 bases sitting between them. CDR3 sequence (DNA): TGTGCCAGCAGCAAACAGGGCTTAAAATACGAGCAGTACTTC. It specifies CASSKQGLKYEQYF.

The chain is built from TRBV28 and TRBJ2-7, with 8 bases matching TRBD1. Germline values: CDR1 MDHEN, CDR2 SYDVKM. J was trimmed by 4 bases and V by 6 bases; bases with no gene match: 2. CDR3 length: 12 residues. CDR3 nucleotide sequence: TGTGCCAGCAGGAGACAGGGGTACGAGCAGTACTTC. Translation gives CASRRQGYEQYF.

There are many counts of this clonotype. The chain is built from TRBV13 and TRBJ1-1; maybe TRBD1 (6 bases). Germline CDR1 PRHDT, CDR2 FYEKMQ (reference sequence). The CDR3 consists of 16 residues. V was clipped by 2 bases and J by 1 base, with 14 bases between them. CDR3 coding DNA: TGTGCCAGCAGCTTACGAGGACAGTGGAAGAACACTGAAGCTTTCTTT. Translated: CASSLRGQWKNTEAFF.

The table lists this clonotype with many counts. The chain recombines TRBV5-6 with TRBJ2-4, with no clear D. The CDR3 covers 14 residues. Trimming shortened V by 4 bases and J by 2 bases, and 10 bases separated the two germline ends. Germline CDR1 SGHDT, CDR2 YYEEEE. CDR3 sequence: CASSRLDPKNIQYF. CDR3 DNA: TGTGCCAGCAGCCGGTTGGATCCCAAAAACATTCAGTACTTC. Looking up the rest from reference TRBV5-6 and TRBJ2-4 gives the full variable domain: DAGVTQSPTHLIKTRGQQVTLRCSPKSGHDTVSWYQQALGQGPQFIFQYYEEEERQRGNFPDRFSGHQFPNYSSELNVNALLLGDSALYLCASSRLDPKNIQYFGAGTRLSVL.

In its sample, this clonotype was seen a few times. The chain combines TRBV28 with TRBJ2-7, with 11 nucleotides matching TRBD1. The CDR3 has 15 amino acids. Germline V gene sequence: CDR1 MDHEN, CDR2 SYDVKM. V gave up 4 bases and J gave up 7 bases; unmatched junction bases: 9. Written as DNA, the CDR3 is TGTGCCAGCAGTTCGATCGGACAGGGGGCGGGTGAGCAGTACTTC. The encoded protein is CASSSIGQGAGEQYF.

The chain combines TRBV5-6 with TRBJ1-1; possibly TRBD1 for D (5 bases). Germline V gives CDR1 SGHDT, CDR2 YYEEEE. The CDR3 consists of 14 residues. Trimming removed 2 bases at V and 5 bases at J, with 13 bases between. The CDR3 region has the DNA TGTGCCAGCAGCTTAGAGAGAGGGGTGACTGAAGCTTTCTTT. It translates to CASSLERGVTEAFF. The variable domain in full, with the rest retrieved from reference TRBV5-6 and TRBJ1-1, is DAGVTQSPTHLIKTRGQQVTLRCSPKSGHDTVSWYQQALGQGPQFIFQYYEEEERQRGNFPDRFSGHQFPNYSSELNVNALLLGDSALYLCASSLERGVTEAFFGQGTRLTVV.

This clonotype was seen only a few times. CDR3 loop: CAWSVGGRGTEAFF. The CDR3 DNA is TGTGCCTGGAGTGTCGGGGGAAGAGGAACTGAAGCTTTCTTT. The genes are TRBV30 and TRBJ1-1; perhaps TRBD1 as D (5 bases). The V gene's germline CDR1 is GTSNPN and CDR2 SVGIG (reference sequence). Trimming removed 0 bases at V and 5 bases at J, with 13 bases between. CDR3 length: 14 residues.

This chain joins TRBV28 and TRBJ2-1; TRBD2 matches 9 bases. Per germline, CDR1 MDHEN and CDR2 SYDVKM. The V gene end was trimmed by 3 bases and the J gene end by 9 bases; junction bases not matched to a gene: 12. This CDR3 is 16 amino acids long. The CDR3 DNA reads TGTGCCAGCAGTTTTGAGCCCTGCGGGAGGGCCGGTGAGCAGTTCTTC. This codes for CASSFEPCGRAGEQFF.

The chain links TRBV20-1 to TRBJ2-3, with 10 positions matching TRBD2. From germline, CDR1 is DFQATT and CDR2 SNEGSKA (reference sequence). Unmatched junction bases numbered 1, after V lost 2 bases and J lost 2 bases. There are 14 residues in the CDR3. The CDR3 region has the DNA TGCAGTGCTAGACTAGCGGGAGTCACAGATACGCAGTATTTT. As protein: CSARLAGVTDTQYF.

This clonotype was found many times. The chain employs TRBV7-2 and TRBJ1-5; D is unclear. The CDR3 covers 11 residues. The ends were cut back, 4 bases at V and 10 bases at J, with 8 bases in the middle. Germline values: CDR1 SGHTA, CDR2 FQGNSA. The CDR3 sequence is CASSYSGPQHF. The CDR3 region has the DNA TGTGCCAGCAGCTATTCCGGCCCCCAGCATTTT.

This clonotype was seen only a few times. The V gene is TRBV7-9, the J gene TRBJ1-1; D is ambiguous. Trimming shortened V by 5 bases and J by 3 bases, and 10 bases separated the two germline ends. This CDR3 spans 13 amino acids. The germline V gene has CDR1 SEHNR and CDR2 FQNEAQ (reference sequence). The CDR3 region is CASSPPADTEAFF. The DNA of the CDR3 is TGTGCCAGCAGCCCCCCCGCAGACACTGAAGCTTTCTTT. Combining the CDR3 with reference TRBV7-9 and TRBJ1-1 gives the whole variable domain DTGVSQNPRHKITKRGQNVTFRCDPISEHNRLYWYRQTLGQGPEFLTYFQNEAQLEKSRLLSDRFSAERPKGSFSTLEIQRTEQGDSAMYLCASSPPADTEAFFGQGTRLTVV.

This clonotype was seen repeatedly, ten times or more. V and J are TRBV10-3 and TRBJ1-5, with D perhaps TRBD1 (5 bases). Trimming left V 4 bases short and J 1 base short, with 17 bases between. Germline assignment: CDR1 ENHRY and CDR2 SYGVKD. The CDR3 has 17 amino acids. CDR3 nucleotide sequence: TGTGCCATCAGTGGAGACTCACGGGGGGAAAGCAATCAGCCCCAGCATTTT. Its translation: CAISGDSRGESNQPQHF.

This clonotype was seen at least ten times. The rearrangement links TRBV9 to TRBJ1-3; 7 bases line up with TRBD1. The CDR3 runs 16 residues. V shed 0 bases and J 0 bases; nucleotides not matched to a gene: 3. Germline loops: CDR1 SGDLS, CDR2 YYNGEE. CDR3 amino acids: CASSVEGALSGNTIYF. The CDR3 coding sequence is TGTGCCAGCAGCGTAGAGGGGGCCCTCTCTGGAAACACCATATATTTT.

This clonotype occurred a few times. The V call is TRBV11-2, the J call TRBJ2-1; 7 nucleotides match TRBD2. Trimming cost V 1 base and J 5 bases; bases outside gene matches: 5. Germline CDR1 is SGHAT and CDR2 is FQNNGV. CDR3 length: 15 residues. CDR3 protein: CASSLGAGPDNEQFF. In DNA form, the CDR3 reads TGTGCCAGCAGCTTAGGAGCGGGGCCCGACAATGAGCAGTTCTTC.

This clonotype came up many times. V usage is TRBV30 and J usage is TRBJ2-2; 7 nucleotides line up with TRBD2. V lost 4 bases, J lost 3 bases, and 5 bases stayed unmatched. Germline assignment: CDR1 GTSNPN and CDR2 SVGIG (reference sequence). This CDR3 has 14 residues. The CDR3, as DNA: TGTGCCTGGAAGCGGGCGGGAGACACCGGGGAGCTGTTTTTT. It translates to CAWKRAGDTGELFF.